This T cell receptor beta chain was captured by sequencing in a study of identical twins. Study-wide results and caveats: Out-of-frame alpha sequences shared by twins showed excess low generation probability. Instead of following the same donors, the conclusions were based on cross-sectional statistical analysis. Memory repertoires showed no such pattern, whereas abundant cord blood beta clonotypes carried fewer insertions.

The sample holds many counts of this clonotype. Its specificity is not known. The CDR3 totals 17 residues. Deletions cut 2 bases from V and 2 bases from J, with 19 bases between. TCRdb fed the 5' RACE reads into MiXCR, producing one record per CDR3 protein. The sample includes a few hundred thousand distinct CDR3 sequences, roughly 8% seen only once; the top ten take over 2.5%. These data were also filed under a second study, of yellow fever vaccine responses in identical twins.

The gene calls are TRBV12-3 or TRBV12-4 and TRBJ2-7; unclear D gene. Sequencing input: CD8+ T cells sorted from blood. The sequence came from a woman aged 18-30 years in good health. In DNA, the CDR3 is TGTGCCAGCAGTTTATCCCCTTGGCAGGATAATACCTACGAGCAGTACTTC. Protein sequence: CASSLSPWQDNTYEQYF.